A selection of T cell receptor beta chains follows, all from one sample in a study of shared clonotypes between healthy human individuals. The protocol was immunoSEQ multiplex PCR, while the TCRdb copy is restricted to in-frame clones and leaves out a portion. The sample records about 230,000 clones, under 80% being singletons. The sample was memory CD4+ T cells sorted from blood. Receptor source: a man between 25 and 39 years old in good health. Both conserved end residues are part of each CDR3. A D gene is named only where the DNA matches it firmly. The listing skips clone size in some rows; elsewhere it reads once, few, many or a size class.

j_call: TRBJ2-7; clone_size: many; v_call: TRBV5-1; d_call: .; cdr3_length: 15; cdr3_aa: CASSRWGALSYEQYF; cdr3_nt: TGCGCCAGCAGCCGATGGGGGGCCCTCAGTTACGAGCAGTACTTC
j_call: TRBJ2-7; clone_size: .; v_call: TRBV20-1; d_call: .; cdr3_length: 11; cdr3_aa: CSARDGTKRSF; cdr3_nt: TGCAGTGCTAGAGATGGAACTAAAAGGAGCTTC
j_call: TRBJ2-1; clone_size: .; v_call: TRBV18; d_call: TRBD2; cdr3_length: 14; cdr3_aa: CASAPGLWYNEQFF; cdr3_nt: TGTGCCAGCGCTCCGGGACTATGGTACAATGAGCAGTTCTTC
j_call: TRBJ2-7; clone_size: .; v_call: TRBV7-9; d_call: TRBD2; cdr3_length: 18; cdr3_aa: CASSGPGTSGRSSYEQYF; cdr3_nt: TGTGCCAGCAGCGGACCCGGGACTAGCGGGAGAAGCTCCTACGAGCAGTACTTC
j_call: TRBJ2-5; clone_size: .; v_call: TRBV29-1; d_call: .; cdr3_length: 12; cdr3_aa: CSAGLPGGAQYF; cdr3_nt: TGCAGCGCAGGACTACCAGGGGGGGCCCAGTACTTC
j_call: TRBJ2-1; clone_size: .; v_call: TRBV6-1; d_call: TRBD1; cdr3_length: 16; cdr3_aa: CASSEEGNRGWNEQFF; cdr3_nt: TGTGCCAGCAGTGAAGAAGGAAACAGGGGCTGGAATGAGCAGTTCTTC
j_call: TRBJ2-7; clone_size: .; v_call: TRBV11-2; d_call: .; cdr3_length: 16; cdr3_aa: CASSPLGGGGIYEQYF; cdr3_nt: TGTGCCAGCAGCCCATTAGGAGGTGGCGGAATCTACGAGCAGTACTTC
j_call: TRBJ2-7; clone_size: .; v_call: TRBV11-3; d_call: .; cdr3_length: 13; cdr3_aa: CASSSNAGTEQYF; cdr3_nt: TGTGCCAGCAGCTCAAACGCGGGGACAGAGCAGTACTTC
j_call: TRBJ2-3; clone_size: .; v_call: TRBV9; d_call: TRBD2; cdr3_length: 14; cdr3_aa: CASSVAPRGDTQYF; cdr3_nt: TGTGCCAGCAGCGTAGCTCCGCGGGGGGATACGCAGTATTTT
j_call: TRBJ2-7; clone_size: .; v_call: TRBV10-2; d_call: .; cdr3_length: 15; cdr3_aa: CASSVRAGGPYEQYF; cdr3_nt: TGCGCCAGCAGTGTAAGGGCAGGGGGGCCCTACGAGCAGTACTTC
j_call: TRBJ2-1; clone_size: few; v_call: TRBV11-2; d_call: TRBD2; cdr3_length: 17; cdr3_aa: CASSSYSTSGRANEQFF; cdr3_nt: TGTGCCAGCAGCTCGTACTCGACTAGCGGGAGGGCCAATGAGCAGTTCTTC
j_call: TRBJ2-1; clone_size: .; v_call: TRBV5-1; d_call: .; cdr3_length: 16; cdr3_aa: CASSLVSASSPNEQFF; cdr3_nt: TGCGCCAGCAGCTTGGTCTCGGCTAGTTCCCCCAATGAGCAGTTCTTC
j_call: TRBJ1-1; clone_size: few; v_call: TRBV7-2; d_call: .; cdr3_length: 13; cdr3_aa: CASSLRAQGDAFF; cdr3_nt: TGTGCCAGCAGCTTAAGGGCCCAGGGTGACGCTTTCTTT
j_call: TRBJ2-3; clone_size: .; v_call: TRBV19; d_call: TRBD2; cdr3_length: 16; cdr3_aa: CASSILAGGFADTQYF; cdr3_nt: TGTGCCAGTAGTATACTGGCGGGAGGGTTCGCAGATACGCAGTATTTT
j_call: TRBJ2-7; clone_size: few; v_call: TRBV30; d_call: .; cdr3_length: 12; cdr3_aa: CAWAQSSYEQYF; cdr3_nt: TGTGCCTGGGCGCAGAGCTCCTACGAGCAGTACTTC
j_call: TRBJ1-1; clone_size: .; v_call: TRBV29-1; d_call: TRBD1; cdr3_length: 15; cdr3_aa: CSVRPGGAMNTEAFF; cdr3_nt: TGCAGCGTTCGCCCAGGGGGCGCGATGAACACTGAAGCTTTCTTT
j_call: TRBJ2-5; clone_size: .; v_call: TRBV5-6; d_call: .; cdr3_length: 14; cdr3_aa: CASSLSTFRETQYF; cdr3_nt: TGTGCCAGCAGCTTGTCGACGTTCCGAGAGACCCAGTACTTC
j_call: TRBJ2-7; clone_size: .; v_call: TRBV28; d_call: TRBD2; cdr3_length: 13; cdr3_aa: CASSSTSAYEQYF; cdr3_nt: TGTGCCAGCAGTTCAACTAGCGCCTACGAGCAGTACTTC
j_call: TRBJ2-7; clone_size: .; v_call: TRBV7-9; d_call: .; cdr3_length: 14; cdr3_aa: CASSIRRGRHEQYF; cdr3_nt: TGTGCCAGCAGCATACGCCGGGGGCGGCACGAGCAGTACTTC
j_call: TRBJ2-7; clone_size: .; v_call: TRBV6-1; d_call: .; cdr3_length: 16; cdr3_aa: CASSERGVGLPPEQYF; cdr3_nt: TGTGCCAGCAGTGAACGGGGAGTGGGGCTTCCTCCCGAGCAGTACTTC
j_call: TRBJ2-1; clone_size: .; v_call: TRBV6-1; d_call: TRBD1; cdr3_length: 16; cdr3_aa: CASSEYWGQANNEQFF; cdr3_nt: TGTGCCAGCAGTGAATATTGGGGACAGGCCAACAATGAGCAGTTCTTC
j_call: TRBJ1-1; clone_size: .; v_call: TRBV7-9; d_call: TRBD1; cdr3_length: 16; cdr3_aa: CASSLGQGGIVAEAFF; cdr3_nt: TGTGCCAGCAGCCTAGGACAGGGGGGAATCGTCGCTGAAGCTTTCTTT
j_call: TRBJ2-1; clone_size: .; v_call: TRBV15; d_call: TRBD1; cdr3_length: 17; cdr3_aa: CATSREHGTGWWNEQFF; cdr3_nt: TGTGCCACCAGCAGAGAACACGGGACAGGGTGGTGGAATGAGCAGTTCTTC
j_call: TRBJ1-4; clone_size: .; v_call: TRBV15; d_call: .; cdr3_length: 16; cdr3_aa: CATSRDRAWGDEKLFF; cdr3_nt: TGTGCCACCAGCAGAGATAGGGCTTGGGGGGACGAAAAACTGTTTTTT
j_call: TRBJ2-5; clone_size: .; v_call: TRBV5-5; d_call: TRBD2; cdr3_length: 14; cdr3_aa: CASSYGASGETQYF; cdr3_nt: TGTGCCAGCAGCTACGGTGCTAGCGGAGAGACCCAGTACTTC
j_call: TRBJ1-5; clone_size: .; v_call: TRBV28; d_call: .; cdr3_length: 17; cdr3_aa: CASTLGLGQATLSPQHF; cdr3_nt: TGTGCCAGCACCTTAGGGCTTGGGCAGGCCACCCTTTCGCCCCAGCATTTT
j_call: TRBJ2-6; clone_size: few; v_call: TRBV5-6; d_call: TRBD2; cdr3_length: 19; cdr3_aa: CASSWGVGRLAPGANVLTF; cdr3_nt: TGTGCCAGCAGTTGGGGCGTTGGCAGACTAGCCCCTGGGGCCAACGTCCTGACTTTC
j_call: TRBJ2-7; clone_size: few; v_call: TRBV6-6; d_call: TRBD2; cdr3_length: 15; cdr3_aa: CASRPTSGWAYEQYF; cdr3_nt: TGTGCCAGCAGGCCAACTAGCGGGTGGGCCTACGAGCAGTACTTC
j_call: TRBJ1-1; clone_size: .; v_call: TRBV5-1; d_call: .; cdr3_length: 14; cdr3_aa: CASSSWFGGSEAFF; cdr3_nt: TGCGCCAGCAGCTCGTGGTTCGGGGGATCGGAAGCTTTCTTT
j_call: TRBJ2-7; clone_size: once; v_call: TRBV10-3; d_call: TRBD2; cdr3_length: 15; cdr3_aa: CAISKGLAGGYEQYF; cdr3_nt: TGTGCCATCAGCAAAGGACTAGCGGGAGGCTACGAGCAGTACTTC